This TCR beta chain emerged from a study of blood T cell repertoires in COVID-19. Turning to the study itself: Sites across the United States, Italy and Spain contributed samples from acute and convalescent COVID-19. From T cells, B-cell-depleted T cells, or PBMCs came the material, which was cDNA or gDNA.

The table came from immunoSEQ multiplex PCR; TCRdb's copy has only in-frame clones and leaves some out. Among roughly 100,000 clones, about 85% were seen once, and the ten largest hold 2.1%. The germline V and J ends were trimmed by 3 bases and 2 bases, with 12 bases remaining between them. The CDR3 has 14 amino acids. CDR1 and CDR2 (germline): DFQATT, SNEGSKA (reference sequence). The sample consisted of peripheral blood. This chain joins TRBV20-1 and TRBJ2-3; D possibly corresponds to TRBD2 (5 bases). This receptor was taken from a human donor in a cohort sampled during active COVID-19. CDR3 amino acids: CSASAGIYTDTQYF. In DNA form, the CDR3 reads TGCAGTGCTAGTGCCGGGATATACACAGATACGCAGTATTTT.